This T cell receptor (beta chain) was retrieved from a study of early T cells in non-severe SARS-CoV-2 infection. Germline CDR1 reads LNHNV; CDR2 reads YYDKDF (reference sequence). The germline V and J ends were trimmed by 1 base and 5 bases, with 20 bases remaining between them. The CDR3 length is 17 residues. Study-level results: The matching step, a VDJdb search, favored anti-spike CD8 responses and missed private and CD4 specificities.

TCRdb reanalysed the 5' RACE reads using MiXCR and keeps one entry per CDR3 protein. The sample has 53,000 or so distinct CDR3 sequences, about 12% seen once. In the case of this clonotype: Its antigen remains unknown.

The source of this sequence is an adult who was a healthcare worker with PCR-confirmed SARS-CoV-2 infection or an uninfected control (not recorded which). The rearrangement uses TRBV15 and TRBJ1-1; D unresolved. Sample: whole blood, taken at baseline. Here the CDR3 reads CATSRAPGYSVRTEAFF. CDR3 nucleotides: TGTGCCACCAGCAGAGCGCCAGGCTACAGCGTTCGGACTGAAGCTTTCTTT.